What follows are 20 T cell receptor beta chains derived from one specimen sequenced in a study of blood T cells in healthy people across ages. A second roughly 7 to 12 cycle PCR used barcoded and J-beta primers. TCRdb reprocessed the 5' RACE reads via MiXCR and lists one record per CDR3 protein. The sample carries roughly 500,000 distinct CDR3 sequences, 25% to 30% recorded once. The sample comprised blood. These TCRs come from a woman in her 70s in good health.

This clonotype has a handful of counts. The V gene is TRBV20-1, the J gene TRBJ2-3, with 7 bases identical to TRBD2. The junction had 10 bases not matched to a gene; V was cut back by 6 bases and J by 4 bases. There are 14 residues in the CDR3. The germline V gene has CDR1 DFQATT and CDR2 SNEGSKA (reference sequence). CDR3 nucleotide sequence: TGCAGTGCCCCGGCAGCGGGGTATGCAGATACGCAGTATTTT. Protein: CSAPAAGYADTQYF.

The chain couples TRBV4-3 to TRBJ2-4, with TRBD2 matching over 9 bases. Germline CDR1 LGHNA, CDR2 YSLEER. V shed 1 base and J 2 bases; nucleotides not matched to a gene: 9. There are 18 residues in the CDR3. The CDR3 is CASSQVIPGLATKNIQYF. Written as DNA, the CDR3 is TGCGCCAGCAGCCAAGTTATACCGGGACTAGCTACCAAAAACATTCAGTACTTC.

This clonotype has just one count. V gene TRBV12-3 or TRBV12-4 combines with J gene TRBJ1-1; weak D call: TRBD1 (6 bases). This CDR3 has 14 residues. V shed 5 bases and J shed 3 bases, with 13 bases lying between them. CDR3 region: CASSRGLGDTEAFF. CDR3 DNA sequence: TGTGCCAGCAGTAGGGGGTTGGGGGACACTGAAGCTTTCTTT.

The chain combines TRBV20-1 with TRBJ2-7; 11 bases map to TRBD2. The CDR3 runs 14 residues. V shed 6 bases and J 2 bases; nucleotides not matched to a gene: 6. CDR1 and CDR2 from the germline V gene are DFQATT and SNEGSKA (reference sequence). This CDR3 is CSAFTSGGTYEQYF. As DNA, the CDR3 is TGCAGTGCATTTACTAGCGGGGGCACCTACGAGCAGTACTTC.

This clonotype came up a few times. This chain links TRBV27 with TRBJ2-4; D might be TRBD1 or TRBD2, each matching 6 bases. CDR3 size: 16 residues. V shed 6 bases and J shed 2 bases, with 17 bases lying between them. CDR1 and CDR2 from the germline V gene are MNHEY and SMNVEV (reference sequence). CDR3 sequence reads: CASRRRWGATKNIQYF. The CDR3 DNA reads as TGTGCCAGCAGAAGGAGGTGGGGGGCGACCAAAAACATTCAGTACTTC.

Worth noting for this clonotype: As the CDR3 is not closed by the conserved phenylalanine or tryptophan, this likely results from a read error. This chain uses TRBV12-3 or TRBV12-4 with TRBJ2-3, with 8 bases fitting TRBD2. The CDR3 covers 15 residues. This chain's CDR3 is CASSPTSVDTDAQYS. The CDR3 DNA is TGTGCCAGCAGTCCGACTAGCGTGGACACAGATGCGCAGTATTCT.

This clonotype showed up just a few times. V gene TRBV3-1 combines with J gene TRBJ1-2; TRBD1 agrees at 11 bases. This CDR3 region has 15 residues. CDR1 is LGHDT, CDR2 YNNKEL, per germline (reference sequence). V dropped 0 bases and J dropped 6; count of bases not matched to a gene: 3. The CDR3 loop reads CASSQEGTGGNGYTF. CDR3 DNA: TGTGCCAGCAGCCAAGAAGGGACAGGGGGAAATGGCTACACCTTC.

This clonotype is a singleton in its sample. V usage is TRBV12-3 or TRBV12-4 and J usage is TRBJ2-5, with TRBD2 matching over 7 bases. The DNA end favors TRBJ2-1, so the J call may be wrong. The CDR3 is 13 residues long. CDR3 DNA: TGTGCCAGCAGTTTAGTATCGACTAGCGAGCAGTTCTTC. Its translation is CASSLVSTSEQFF.

V and J are TRBV5-5 and TRBJ2-1; TRBD1 matches at 9 bases. J gave up 6 bases and V 6 bases, and 7 bases lay outside the gene matches. In germline, CDR1 is SGHKS, CDR2 YYEKEE (reference sequence). The CDR3 spans 14 residues. CDR3 protein: CASIPGQGTNEQFF. The DNA of the CDR3 is TGTGCCAGCATCCCGGGACAGGGAACCAATGAGCAGTTCTTC.

The chain combines TRBV12-3 or TRBV12-4 with TRBJ2-5, with a weak D call TRBD1 (6 bases). Trimming took off 3 bases at V and 0 bases at J, with 17 bases between the two ends. The CDR3 consists of 17 residues. The CDR3 spells CASSLTGRRVYQETQYF. For the CDR3, the DNA is TGTGCCAGCAGTTTGACAGGCCGGAGAGTGTACCAAGAGACCCAGTACTTC.

V usage is TRBV6-2 or TRBV6-3 and J usage is TRBJ2-2; TRBD1 agrees at 9 bases. Trimming at V came to 2 bases and at J to 5 bases, leaving 6 bases not matched to a gene. Germline V gene lookup returns CDR1 MNHEY and CDR2 SVGEGT. The CDR3 covers 16 residues. The CDR3 sequence: CASSYRGQGRTGELFF. CDR3 bases: TGTGCCAGCAGTTACCGCGGACAGGGGAGGACCGGGGAGCTGTTTTTT.

This clonotype showed up just a few times. The gene calls are TRBV9 and TRBJ2-6; D uncertain. The V gene's germline CDR1 is SGDLS and CDR2 YYNGEE. Trimming removed 0 bases at V and 0 bases at J, with 4 bases between. The CDR3 spans 15 residues. The CDR3 protein is CASSVVHSGANVLTF. The CDR3, as DNA: TGTGCCAGCAGCGTAGTCCACTCTGGGGCCAACGTCCTGACTTTC.

This sequence joins TRBV5-1 and TRBJ1-1; the D is unclear. Trimming left V 7 bases short and J 4 bases short, with 17 bases between. Germline V gives CDR1 SGHRS, CDR2 YFSETQ. The CDR3 length is 14 residues. CDR3 sequence (DNA): TGCGCCAGCTCCCCCTTTGAGGTGGGCACTGAAGCTTTCTTT. Translation gives CASSPFEVGTEAFF.

This clonotype was observed a handful of times. This chain links TRBV12-3 or TRBV12-4 with TRBJ1-2; D gene unclear. V lost 5 bases, J lost 3 bases, and 10 bases lay in between. The CDR3 is 13 amino acids. The CDR3 protein is CASSLREDYGYTF. CDR3 coding DNA: TGTGCCAGCAGTCTCCGGGAAGACTATGGCTACACCTTC.

For the CDR3, the DNA is TGTGCCACCAGCAGAGATCTTGAGTATCAGCCCCAGCATTTT. It encodes CATSRDLEYQPQHF. The chain combines TRBV15 with TRBJ1-5; no firm D call. The CDR3 spans 14 residues. Germline V gene sequence: CDR1 LNHNV, CDR2 YYDKDF (reference sequence). Trimming cost V 0 bases and J 5 bases, with 8 bases left between them.

The V and J genes are TRBV6-5 and TRBJ2-7, with a possible D match to TRBD1 (6 bases). V lost 6 bases, J lost 2 bases, and 14 bases lay in between. CDR1 and CDR2 (germline): MNHEY, SVGAGI. The CDR3 covers 14 residues. The CDR3 protein is CASRSWDTPYEQYF. As DNA, the CDR3 is TGTGCCAGCAGAAGTTGGGACACTCCCTACGAGCAGTACTTC.

In its sample, this clonotype was seen many times. The V call is TRBV5-6, the J call TRBJ2-2; D remains ambiguous. CDR1 is SGHDT and CDR2 is YYEEEE in the germline V gene. Trimming took 0 bases from V and 2 from J, leaving 8 bases between them. The CDR3 is 15 amino acids. The DNA of the CDR3 is TGTGCCAGCAGCTTGGTCGGACCCAACACCGGGGAGCTGTTTTTT. Protein: CASSLVGPNTGELFF.

Only a few counts were recorded for this clonotype. A much larger clone is a single base away; this may be a read error. V and J are TRBV7-3 and TRBJ2-5; TRBD1 is a possible D gene (6 bases). CDR1 SGHTA and CDR2 FQGTGA come from the germline V gene. The length of the CDR3 is 13 residues. In nucleotides, the CDR3 is TGTGCCAGCAGCTTTGACAGGCAAGAGACCCAGTGCTTC. It is translated as CASSFDRQETQCF.

This clonotype was seen a few times. The chain couples TRBV28 to TRBJ2-7; D is unresolved. Deletions cut 5 bases from V and 6 bases from J, with 14 bases between. This CDR3 contains 13 residues. Per the germline V gene, CDR1 is MDHEN and CDR2 is SYDVKM. The CDR3: CASSRVPTSEQYF. In nucleotides, the CDR3 is TGTGCCAGCAGTCGGGTGCCTACAAGCGAGCAGTACTTC.

The gene calls are TRBV7-6 and TRBJ2-1, with D possibly matching TRBD1 (6 bases). The CDR3 length is 15 residues. Per the germline V gene, CDR1 is SGHVS and CDR2 is FNYEAQ. The V end was cut by 3 bases, the J end by 5 bases, with 14 bases between. The CDR3 spells CASSFGGGWNNEQFF. CDR3 DNA: TGTGCCAGCAGCTTTGGTGGGGGCTGGAACAATGAGCAGTTCTTC.